This T cell receptor beta chain was observed in a study of T cell changes during pregnancy in multiple sclerosis. This table comes from immunoSEQ multiplex PCR, and its TCRdb copy is limited to in-frame clones, with some not included. The sample has 64,000 or so clones, about 90% seen once. Trimming removed 3 bases from V and 0 bases from J, with 17 bases in between. CDR1 SQVTM and CDR2 ANQGSEA come from the germline V gene. The CDR3 runs 16 residues. The specimen was peripheral blood, collected in the first trimester of pregnancy. The genes are TRBV29-1 and TRBJ1-2, with D unclear. The receptor was derived from a female donor with multiple sclerosis, enrolled in a pregnancy study. The CDR3 loop is CSVDPGVPTANYGYTF. The CDR3 nucleotides are TGCAGCGTTGATCCCGGGGTCCCCACAGCTAACTATGGCTACACCTTC.